The clone carrying this T cell receptor beta chain occurred many times. The data originate from a study of blood T cells in healthy people across ages. PCR was performed a second time for about 7 to 12 cycles using a sample-barcoded 5' primer and a J-beta primer mix. TCRdb processed the 5' RACE reads anew with MiXCR; each CDR3 protein has one entry. The profile shows some 760,000 distinct CDR3 sequences, approximately 25% of them singletons. The CDR3 has 12 residues. Trimming left V 6 bases short and J 0 bases short, with 5 bases between. The germline V gene has CDR1 ENHRY and CDR2 SYGVKD. The sample was also linked to a second study, of T cells of mothers and their children. According to that study: Sequencing returned over 8.5 million TCR beta CDR3 reads per mother and 3 million to 3.5 million per child.

Specimen: blood. V and J are TRBV10-3 and TRBJ2-5; D not resolved. The origin of this receptor is a boy aged 10-17 years in good health. The CDR3 DNA is TGTGCCATCAGGACCGACCAAGAGACCCAGTACTTC. This gives the protein CAIRTDQETQYF.